This passage covers 21 T cell receptor beta chains from one sample sequenced in a study of blood T cell repertoires in COVID-19. Produced via immunoSEQ multiplex PCR; TCRdb's table is partial and in-frame only. The profile shows around 100,000 clones, approximately 84% of them singletons. Sequencing input: peripheral blood. These receptors were collected from a man aged 45 to 65 with acute or convalescent COVID-19.

The chain uses TRBV10-3 and TRBJ1-1; D possibly corresponds to TRBD1 (5 bases). Germline-derived CDR1 and CDR2 are ENHRY and SYGVKD. This CDR3 contains 13 residues. V lost 6 bases and J lost 7, with 15 bases in between. The CDR3 nucleotides are TGTGCCATCAGCACTGGGCCGGGGGGTGAAGCTTTCTTT. This translates into CAISTGPGGEAFF.

The chain has TRBV5-6 and TRBJ2-2; weak D call: TRBD2 (6 bases). The germline gives CDR1 SGHDT, CDR2 YYEEEE. V gave up 8 bases and J gave up 4 bases, with 12 bases separating them. This CDR3 has 13 amino acids. CDR3 protein: CASLPGGTGELFF. CDR3 bases: TGTGCCAGTCTCCCCGGGGGCACCGGGGAGCTGTTTTTT.

The genes are TRBV21-1 and TRBJ1-4; the D call in the table, TRBD1, was not verified against the DNA. TRBV21-1 is a pseudogene. The CDR3 is made up of 20 amino acids. CDR3 bases: TGTGCCAGCAGCAAAGAAGACATGGGACAGGGGGGAAGATCGAATGAAAAACTGTTTTTT. Encoded protein: CASSKEDMGQGGRSNEKLFF.

The rearrangement uses TRBV6-5 and TRBJ2-6, with 8 bases aligning to TRBD1. This CDR3 has 15 residues. The V gene end was trimmed by 7 bases and the J gene end by 2 bases; junction bases not matched to a gene: 4. Germline CDR1 and CDR2: MNHEY and SVGAGI. This chain's CDR3 is CASKEQGAGANVLTF. The CDR3 nucleotides are TGTGCCAGCAAAGAACAGGGGGCTGGGGCCAACGTCCTGACTTTC.

The chain is built from TRBV5-1 and TRBJ1-3; TRBD1 aligns across 8 bases. Looked up from germline, CDR1 is SGHRS and CDR2 is YFSETQ. This CDR3 spans 15 amino acids. Germline trimming cut 4 bases from V and 3 bases from J; bases unmatched to any gene: 6. CDR3 DNA: TGCGCCAGCAGCCTGACTACAGGGGGTGGAAACACCATATATTTT. Its protein is CASSLTTGGGNTIYF.

CDR3 amino acids: CAWSVRSVLTGANVLTF. CDR3 in DNA: TGTGCCTGGAGTGTACGATCAGTATTAACTGGGGCCAACGTCCTGACTTTC. The V gene is TRBV30, the J gene TRBJ2-6; D call uncertain. V lost 0 bases and J 2 bases, leaving 14 bases between the germline ends. Germline lookup yields CDR1 GTSNPN and CDR2 SVGIG (reference sequence). CDR3 length equals 17 residues.

The chain recombines TRBV5-6 with TRBJ1-1; D not certain. The CDR3 spans 12 residues. Per the germline V gene, CDR1 is SGHDT and CDR2 is YYEEEE. V lost 7 bases and J 4 bases, leaving 11 bases between the germline ends. This CDR3 is CASGDERTEAFF. The CDR3 bases are TGTGCCAGCGGAGACGAACGCACTGAAGCTTTCTTT.

The gene calls are TRBV19 and TRBJ1-4; TRBD1 agrees at 9 bases. Germline V gives CDR1 LNHDA, CDR2 SQIVND (reference sequence). Germline trimming cut 9 bases from V and 3 bases from J; bases unmatched to any gene: 5. This CDR3 comprises 14 residues. The CDR3 here is CASTGGAANEKLFF. The CDR3 region has the DNA TGTGCCAGCACAGGGGGCGCGGCTAATGAAAAACTGTTTTTT.

The chain carries TRBV10-3 and TRBJ2-5; TRBD1 is a possible D gene (6 bases). There are 13 residues in the CDR3. V was clipped by 2 bases and J by 2 bases, with 6 bases between them. Germline loops: CDR1 ENHRY, CDR2 SYGVKD. The CDR3 DNA is TGTGCCATCAGTGAGGGACAGCAAGAGACCCAGTACTTC. Amino acids: CAISEGQQETQYF.

This sequence joins TRBV5-1 and TRBJ1-2; 11 nucleotides line up with TRBD1. The CDR3 runs to 13 residues. Per germline, CDR1 SGHRS and CDR2 YFSETQ. J was trimmed by 4 bases and V by 8 bases; bases with no gene match: 4. In DNA, the CDR3 is TGCGCCAGTGGACAGGGGGCCGGCTATGGCTACACCTTC. The encoded protein is CASGQGAGYGYTF.

This clone was picked up a small number of times. The chain couples TRBV11-2 to TRBJ1-6; 7 bases map to TRBD1. The length of the CDR3 is 14 residues. Trimming at V came to 6 bases and at J to 9 bases, leaving 8 bases not matched to a gene. CDR1 and CDR2 (germline): SGHAT, FQNNGV. The CDR3 region is CASSLDRAGSPLHF. The CDR3 nucleotides read TGTGCCAGCAGTCTTGACAGGGCGGGTTCACCCCTCCACTTT.

This chain uses TRBV5-1 with TRBJ1-5, with D maybe TRBD1 (6 bases). The CDR3 length is 15 residues. Germline V gene data show CDR1 as SGHRS and CDR2 as YFSETQ. The germline V and J ends were trimmed by 0 bases and 3 bases, with 10 bases remaining between them. In DNA, the CDR3 is TGCGCCAGCAGCTTGGGGGACACCCCCAATCAGCCCCAGCATTTT. Its protein product is CASSLGDTPNQPQHF.

The chain is built from TRBV24-1 and TRBJ2-2, with 11 nucleotides matching TRBD1. CDR1 is KGHDR and CDR2 is SFDVKD in the germline V gene. The V gene end was trimmed by 5 bases and the J gene end by 2 bases; junction bases not matched to a gene: 6. The CDR3 length is 17 residues. The CDR3 sequence is CATSVPGQGANTGELFF. CDR3 sequence (DNA): TGTGCCACCAGTGTCCCTGGACAGGGGGCTAACACCGGGGAGCTGTTTTTT.

The chain has TRBV19 and TRBJ1-2; no clear D gene. The CDR3 extends over 13 amino acids. The V end was cut by 7 bases, the J end by 4 bases, with 13 bases between. Germline V gene sequence: CDR1 LNHDA, CDR2 SQIVND (reference sequence). CDR3 protein: CASIDGGIYGYTF. DNA for the CDR3: TGTGCCAGTATAGATGGCGGGATCTATGGCTACACCTTC.

This chain links TRBV21-1 with TRBJ2-7; the table's D call, TRBD1, was not checked against the DNA. TRBV21-1 is described as a pseudogene. The CDR3 is made up of 15 amino acids. Here the CDR3 reads CASCQDGTALYEQYV. DNA for the CDR3: TGTGCCAGTTGCCAAGACGGGACAGCCCTTTACGAGCAGTACGTC.

The gene calls are TRBV2 and TRBJ2-3; D gene ambiguous. The CDR3 runs 14 residues. V was shortened by 6 bases and J by 4 bases, with 14 bases between the two germline ends. Germline V CDR1 and CDR2: SNHLY, FYNNEI. The chain's CDR3 is CASRSQTSADTQYF. The CDR3 DNA sequence: TGTGCCAGCAGATCCCAAACGTCGGCAGATACGCAGTATTTT.

V gene TRBV7-6 combines with J gene TRBJ2-2; 9 nucleotides agree with TRBD1. The CDR3 extends over 15 amino acids. V lost 6 bases and J lost 7; bases outside the gene matches: 9. Germline CDR1 reads SGHVS; CDR2 reads FNYEAQ. CDR3 region: CASRTGGTGIGELFF. CDR3 coding DNA: TGTGCCAGCAGGACAGGGGGTACGGGGATCGGGGAGCTGTTTTTT.

V and J are TRBV19 and TRBJ2-6, with a tentative D call TRBD1 (5 bases). The CDR3 has 15 residues. V was trimmed by 4 bases and J by 2 bases, leaving 9 bases between them. Germline CDR1 reads LNHDA; CDR2 reads SQIVND (reference sequence). This CDR3 reads CASSTQGAGANVLTF. In DNA form, the CDR3 reads TGTGCCAGTAGTACTCAGGGTGCTGGGGCCAACGTCCTGACTTTC.

The V call is TRBV2, the J call TRBJ1-5; D might be TRBD1 (6 bases). The length of the CDR3 is 14 residues. V dropped 6 bases and J dropped 4 bases, with 13 bases sitting between them. Germline V gene sequence: CDR1 SNHLY, CDR2 FYNNEI. The CDR3 reads CASRVGTGNQPQHF. Here the CDR3 DNA reads TGTGCCAGCAGAGTAGGAACAGGGAATCAGCCCCAGCATTTT.

CDR3 in DNA: TGCGCCAGCAGCGGGGACAGGGGGATCAATCAGCCCCAGCATTTT. Its translation: CASSGDRGINQPQHF. The chain carries TRBV10-2 and TRBJ1-5, with 11 positions matching TRBD1. CDR3 length: 15 amino acids. Germline-derived CDR1 and CDR2 are WSHSY and SAAADI. With 6 bases clipped from V and 3 bases from J, the junction kept 4 bases outside the gene matches.

This clone has a handful of counts. CDR3: CASRGGYSNQPQHF. In nucleotides, the CDR3 is TGTGCCAGCCGGGGGGGTTATAGCAATCAGCCCCAGCATTTT. The rearrangement joins TRBV6-5 to TRBJ1-5, with D tentatively TRBD1 (5 bases). The CDR3 is made up of 14 amino acids. Between the trimmed V and J ends, which lost 8 bases and 0 bases, there was a span of 11 bases. Looked up from germline, CDR1 is MNHEY and CDR2 is SVGAGI.